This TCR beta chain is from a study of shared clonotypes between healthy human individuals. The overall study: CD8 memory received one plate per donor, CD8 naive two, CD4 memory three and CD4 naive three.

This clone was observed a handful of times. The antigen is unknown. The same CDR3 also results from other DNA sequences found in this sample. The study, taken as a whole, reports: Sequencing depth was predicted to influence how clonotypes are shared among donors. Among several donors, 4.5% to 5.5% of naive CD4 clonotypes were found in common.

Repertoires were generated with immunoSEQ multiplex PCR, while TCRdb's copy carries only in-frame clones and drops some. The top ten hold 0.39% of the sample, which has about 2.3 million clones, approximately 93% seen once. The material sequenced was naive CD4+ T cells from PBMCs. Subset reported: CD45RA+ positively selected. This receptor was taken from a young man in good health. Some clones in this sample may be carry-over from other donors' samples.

The CDR3 DNA reads TGTGCCATCAGTGGGACAGATACGCAGTATTTT. Translating it yields CAISGTDTQYF. The V gene is TRBV10-3, the J gene TRBJ2-3; D is unresolved. V dropped 4 bases and J dropped 3 bases, with 2 bases sitting between them. Germline V lookup: CDR1 ENHRY, CDR2 SYGVKD. The CDR3 extends over 11 amino acids.